These T cell receptor beta chains were read from a single sample in a study of CD8+ T cells in alopecia areata. Method: immunoSEQ multiplex PCR; TCRdb's copy keeps in-frame clones and lacks some. The sample lists 150,000 to 200,000 clones; roughly 60% were seen once. The sample here was CD4+ T cells sorted from blood, taken at week 49, from a patient treated with tofacitinib. These receptors came from a human donor with alopecia areata. The CDR3 runs from the conserved cysteine through the conserved F or W. D genes are given only for firm matches. Rows may omit the clone size; those that give it use once, few, many or a size class.

D gene	clone size	V gene	J gene	CDR3 DNA	CDR3 protein
NA	NA	TRBV4-3	TRBJ1-4	TGCGCCAGCAGCCAGGTACGACAGGACTTCAATGAAAAACTGTTTTTT	CASSQVRQDFNEKLFF
NA	NA	TRBV29-1	TRBJ1-3	TGCAGCGCGACTCTACCAGGGTCTGGAAACACCATATATTTT	CSATLPGSGNTIYF
TRBD1	NA	TRBV29-1	TRBJ1-5	TGCAGCGTCGGGACAGGACGCAATCAGCCCCAGCATTTT	CSVGTGRNQPQHF
NA	NA	TRBV29-1	TRBJ1-2	TGCAGCGTTATAGACCCCTATGGCTACACCTTC	CSVIDPYGYTF
NA	few	TRBV6-6	TRBJ2-4	TGTGCCAGCAGATCGAGCGAAATAGCCAAAAACATTCAGTACTTC	CASRSSEIAKNIQYF
NA	NA	TRBV7-2	TRBJ2-7	TGTGCCAGCAGCCCAAGACAGAGCTACGAGCAGTACTTC	CASSPRQSYEQYF
NA	NA	TRBV29-1	TRBJ1-2	TGCAGCGTTGATGCAGGGGATTATGGCTACACCTTC	CSVDAGDYGYTF
NA	once	TRBV29-1	TRBJ2-4	TGCAGCGTTGAAGTTGGACAGAACAAAAACATTCAGTACTTC	CSVEVGQNKNIQYF
TRBD1	NA	TRBV29-1	TRBJ2-7	TGCAGCGTGGAGGGACAGGGGTTTTATCAGAGGTGGTTCTACGAGCAGTACTTC	CSVEGQGFYQRWFYEQYF
NA	NA	TRBV5-6	TRBJ2-5	TGTGCCAGCAGCTTTTGGACGGCTGCTGAAGAGACCCAGTACTTC	CASSFWTAAEETQYF
TRBD1	NA	TRBV29-1	TRBJ2-3	TGCAGCGCCGGACGACAGGGAACGCAGTATTTT	CSAGRQGTQYF
NA	NA	TRBV11-3	TRBJ2-2	TGTGCCAGCAGGAGATCGGACAGGGAGCTGTTTTTT	CASRRSDRELFF
NA	NA	TRBV7-2	TRBJ2-3	TGTGCCAGCAGCTTACAGGTTGCCTCCCCAGATACGCAGTATTTT	CASSLQVASPDTQYF
NA	NA	TRBV11-2	TRBJ1-1	TGTGCCAGCAGCTTGGCCGGGGAAGTAAACACTGAAGCTTTCTTT	CASSLAGEVNTEAFF
NA	few	TRBV2	TRBJ2-3	TGTGCCAGCAGTGAAATGGGAGATACGCAGTATTTT	CASSEMGDTQYF
TRBD1	few	TRBV5-1	TRBJ2-1	TGCGCCAGCAGCCCTCGACAGGGAAAGGATGGCAATGAGCAGTTCTTC	CASSPRQGKDGNEQFF
NA	NA	TRBV6-5	TRBJ1-2	TGTGCCAGCAGTTACTCGATTGCCAGGGGCTTTTATGGCTACACCTTC	CASSYSIARGFYGYTF
NA	NA	TRBV10-3	TRBJ2-5	TGTGCCATCAGTGAACACCTCCGGGGTGGGGAGACCCAGTACTTC	CAISEHLRGGETQYF
NA	few	TRBV2	TRBJ1-4	TGTGCCAGCAGTGACAGGGGCGGGGAAAAACTGTTTTTT	CASSDRGGEKLFF
TRBD1	NA	TRBV6-5	TRBJ1-2	TGTGCCAGCAAACAGGGGCCATATGGCTACACCTTC	CASKQGPYGYTF
TRBD2	NA	TRBV5-1	TRBJ2-1	TGCGCCAGCAGCTCCGGACTAGCGGTGGGGGATGAGCAGTTCTTC	CASSSGLAVGDEQFF
NA	few	TRBV29-1	TRBJ2-2	TGCAGCGTTGCCGAGACTCTGAACACCGGGGAGCTGTTTTTT	CSVAETLNTGELFF
NA	NA	TRBV15	TRBJ2-2	TGTGCCACCAGCACCCTCGGGGGAAACACCGGGGAGCTGTTTTTT	CATSTLGGNTGELFF
NA	NA	TRBV29-1	TRBJ1-1	TGCAGCGTTGAAAGACAGCTGACGAACACTGAAGCTTTCTTT	CSVERQLTNTEAFF
NA	NA	TRBV6-1	TRBJ2-7	TGTGCCAGCAGTGATCTCCTTACCTACGAGCAGTACTTC	CASSDLLTYEQYF
NA	NA	TRBV29-1	TRBJ1-2	TGCAGCGTTGAAGGTATTCCAGGGGATGGCTACACCTTC	CSVEGIPGDGYTF
NA	NA	TRBV9	TRBJ1-6	TGTGCCAGCAGCGCCCCTGGGGAGTCACCCCTCCACTTT	CASSAPGESPLHF
NA	NA	TRBV6-1	TRBJ1-1	TGTGCCAGCAGTGCCAGTTTGAACACTGAAGCTTTCTTT	CASSASLNTEAFF
NA	once	TRBV25-1	TRBJ1-6	TGTGCCAGCAGTGAGACGACAGTCAATAATTCACCCCTCCACTTT	CASSETTVNNSPLHF
NA	NA	TRBV6-1	TRBJ1-2	TGTGCCAGCAGTGAGCTGGGGGAGACTAACTATGGCTACACCTTC	CASSELGETNYGYTF
TRBD1	NA	TRBV7-2	TRBJ1-5	TGTGCCAGCAGCCCCGACAGGGCACGACAGCCCCAGCATTTT	CASSPDRARQPQHF
NA	NA	TRBV20-1	TRBJ2-3	TGCAGTGCTCCAGATACGCAGTATTTT	CSAPDTQYF
NA	NA	TRBV2	TRBJ2-7	TGTGCCAGCTTCGGCCGTCCCGCTGGCGAGCAGTACTTC	CASFGRPAGEQYF
TRBD1	few	TRBV10-3	TRBJ2-3	TGTGCCATCAGTGTGGGACAGGGTGGAGCAGATACGCAGTATTTT	CAISVGQGGADTQYF
NA	NA	TRBV25-1	TRBJ2-2	TGTGCCAGCAGTTATTTGATCACCGGGGAGCTGTTTTTT	CASSYLITGELFF
NA	NA	TRBV6-5	TRBJ2-1	TGTGCCAGCAGCACACCCAAAAGTAGTGAGCAGTTCTTC	CASSTPKSSEQFF
TRBD2	NA	TRBV23-1	TRBJ2-1	TGCGCCAGCAGTCAATCGATCCTAGCGGGGTATGGTGAGCAGTTCTTC	CASSQSILAGYGEQFF
TRBD1	NA	TRBV19	TRBJ1-6	TGTGCCAGCGCCGGGACAGCCAATTCACCCCTCCACTTT	CASAGTANSPLHF
NA	few	TRBV29-1	TRBJ1-1	TGCAGCGTTGTGAGGCAGACGAACACTGAAGCTTTCTTT	CSVVRQTNTEAFF
NA	NA	TRBV2	TRBJ1-1	TGTGCCACCAGGGACGCGGGTCTTAGCACTGAAGCTTTCTTT	CATRDAGLSTEAFF
NA	NA	TRBV4-3	TRBJ2-2	TGCGCCAGCAGCCCCGCCCACGGGGAGCTGTTTTTT	CASSPAHGELFF
NA	NA	TRBV29-1	TRBJ2-1	TGCAGCGTCGGGCTTGGACAGAGCTCCTACAATGAGCAGTTCTTC	CSVGLGQSSYNEQFF
NA	NA	TRBV19	TRBJ1-1	TGTGCCAGTAGTTATCTGGGGACTGAAGCTTTCTTT	CASSYLGTEAFF
NA	NA	TRBV13	TRBJ2-4	TGTGCCAGCAGCGTATTACTAGCCAAAAACATTCAGTACTTC	CASSVLLAKNIQYF
TRBD1	NA	TRBV7-2	TRBJ2-7	TGTGCCAGCAGCGGAGGAGGTGTGACAGGGTCTCTTCACGAGCAGTACTTC	CASSGGGVTGSLHEQYF
NA	once	TRBV7-2	TRBJ1-2	TGTGCCAGCAGCTTTGGACAGTCCTATGGCTACACCTTC	CASSFGQSYGYTF
NA	NA	TRBV7-6	TRBJ2-1	TGTGCCAGCAGCTTGCTTCGAGGGAATGAGCAGTTCTTC	CASSLLRGNEQFF
NA	NA	TRBV30	TRBJ1-1	TGTGCCTGGAGTGCGTCCTCCACTGAAGCTTTCTTT	CAWSASSTEAFF
NA	NA	TRBV29-1	TRBJ2-3	TGCAGCGTTAGTGTCAGAGACGATACGCAGTATTTT	CSVSVRDDTQYF
NA	once	TRBV7-3	TRBJ2-2	TGTGCCAGCAGCCCTAGTCCCGGGAACACCGGGGAGCTGTTTTTT	CASSPSPGNTGELFF
NA	NA	TRBV15	TRBJ1-5	TGTGCCACCAGCAGAGACAGGGGTGGCTGGCAGCCCCAGCATTTT	CATSRDRGGWQPQHF
NA	NA	TRBV30	TRBJ1-5	TGTGCCTGGAAAACTACAGGACTTAATCAGCCCCAGCATTTT	CAWKTTGLNQPQHF
NA	few	TRBV4-3	TRBJ1-4	TGCGCCAGCAGCCAAAACTTCGAAGAAAAACTGTTTTTT	CASSQNFEEKLFF
NA	NA	TRBV30	TRBJ2-7	TGTGCCCGGCAGGATACCTACGAGCAGTACTTC	CARQDTYEQYF
TRBD2	few	TRBV29-1	TRBJ2-3	TGCAGCGTGGGGAGGGGTGAAGATACGCAGTATTTT	CSVGRGEDTQYF
TRBD2	NA	TRBV29-1	TRBJ2-3	TGCAGCGTTACCCGGCGTGCTAGCGGGGGCGGAGATACGCAGTATTTT	CSVTRRASGGGDTQYF
NA	few	TRBV7-6	TRBJ2-5	TGTGCCAGCAGCGATTCAGGCGGAGAGACCCAGTACTTC	CASSDSGGETQYF